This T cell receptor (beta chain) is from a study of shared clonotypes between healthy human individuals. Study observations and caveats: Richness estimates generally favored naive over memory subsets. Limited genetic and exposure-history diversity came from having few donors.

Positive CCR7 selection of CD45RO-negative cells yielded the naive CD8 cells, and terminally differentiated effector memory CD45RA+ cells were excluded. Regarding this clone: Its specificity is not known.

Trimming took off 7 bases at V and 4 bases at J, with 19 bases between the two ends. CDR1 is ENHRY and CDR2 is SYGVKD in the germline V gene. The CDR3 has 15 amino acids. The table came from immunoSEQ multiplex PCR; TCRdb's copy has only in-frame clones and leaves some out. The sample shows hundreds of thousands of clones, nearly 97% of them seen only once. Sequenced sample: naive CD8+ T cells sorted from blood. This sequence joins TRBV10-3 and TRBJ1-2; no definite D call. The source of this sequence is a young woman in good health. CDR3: CAIKDPMQSLYGYTF. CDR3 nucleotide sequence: TGTGCCATCAAGGATCCAATGCAATCACTCTATGGCTACACCTTC.